This T cell receptor (beta chain) comes out of a study of T cells expressing NK-cell markers. Study-wide points: Dominant NKG2C+ clonotypes made up about 1.0-7.5% of CD8+ T cells in several donors. These clonotypes also led the CD3+CD56-NKG2C+ fraction in four donors.

As for this clonotype: Its antigen is undetermined.

After re-calling the 5' RACE reads, TCRdb lists one entry per CDR3 protein, DNA absent. This table lists 350,000 to 450,000 distinct CDR3 sequences. The germline CDR1 and CDR2 sequences are SGHVS and FQNEAQ. The CDR3 sequence is 16 residues long. The chain links TRBV7-8 to TRBJ2-2; the TCRdb call, TRBD2, lacks DNA for checking. The TCR comes from a man aged 18-75 years in good health. Sequencing was performed on blood T cells: a sorted CD56 or NKG2C T cell subset, CD4+ or CD8+ T cells, or bulk PBMC T cells (not recorded which). CDR3 loop: CASSRGGGPNTGELFF.